Each of the 20 T cell receptor beta chains below was sequenced from the same sample in a study of early T cells in non-severe SARS-CoV-2 infection. TCRdb analysed the 5' RACE reads with MiXCR anew, one entry per CDR3 protein. The table shows some 48,000 distinct CDR3 sequences, with around 7.7% occurring only once. Sequenced input: whole blood. The receptor source for this set is an adult who was a healthcare worker with PCR-confirmed SARS-CoV-2 infection or an uninfected control (not recorded which).

The rearrangement links TRBV27 to TRBJ1-1; TRBD1 agrees at 7 bases. There are 13 residues in the CDR3. The germline CDR1 and CDR2 sequences are MNHEY and SMNVEV (reference sequence). V lost 4 bases and J lost 4; bases outside the gene matches: 3. The DNA of the CDR3 is TGTGCCAGCAGTTCAGGGGGGGGCACTGAAGCTTTCTTT. It is translated as CASSSGGGTEAFF.

The V gene is TRBV29-1, the J gene TRBJ2-1; D is possibly TRBD1 (5 bases). Germline V gene lookup returns CDR1 SQVTM and CDR2 ANQGSEA. V was cut by 1 base and J by 11 bases, with 9 bases left in between. The CDR3 has 11 residues. The CDR3 sequence is CSVEVGRKQFF. The CDR3 DNA follows: TGCAGCGTTGAAGTGGGGCGAAAGCAGTTCTTC.

Ten or more counts support this clonotype. The chain links TRBV4-2 to TRBJ2-2, with 10 bases aligning to TRBD2. The V gene end was trimmed by 0 bases and the J gene end by 5 bases; junction bases not matched to a gene: 12. The CDR3 has 19 amino acids. Germline values: CDR1 LGHNA, CDR2 YNFKEQ. The CDR3 DNA reads TGTGCCAGCAGCCAAGAAAGGGCTAGCGGGGGTAGTGTGACCGGGGAGCTGTTTTTT. Its protein is CASSQERASGGSVTGELFF.

The chain links TRBV6-5 to TRBJ1-6; perhaps TRBD1 as D (6 bases). From germline, CDR1 is MNHEY and CDR2 SVGAGI. Trimming cost V 6 bases and J 10 bases, with 16 bases left between them. The CDR3 consists of 14 residues. The CDR3 sequence is CASSPGRGTSPLHF. CDR3 nucleotide sequence: TGTGCCAGCAGCCCGGGGAGGGGGACGTCACCCCTCCACTTT.

This clonotype was counted only a few times. The CDR3 nucleotides are TGTGCCAGCAGTTTAGCGAACAGGGGGTCCTACGAGCAGTACTTC. Translating it yields CASSLANRGSYEQYF. This rearrangement joins TRBV12-3 or TRBV12-4 to TRBJ2-7, with 8 bases identical to TRBD1. CDR3 length: 15 amino acids. Losses at the gene ends were 0 bases for V and 1 base for J; bases not matched to a gene: 2.

Only a few counts were recorded for this clonotype. V and J are TRBV4-2 and TRBJ2-7, with D possibly being TRBD2 (5 bases). Deletions cut 0 bases from V and 4 bases from J, with 10 bases between. Germline V CDR1 and CDR2: LGHNA, YNFKEQ. The CDR3 contains 14 residues. CDR3 coding DNA: TGTGCCAGCAGCCAAGACACTAGTCAGTACGAGCAGTACTTC. Its translation is CASSQDTSQYEQYF.

There are many counts of this clonotype. The chain has TRBV24-1 and TRBJ2-2, with D perhaps assigned TRBD1 or TRBD2 (5 bases each). The germline V gene has CDR1 KGHDR and CDR2 SFDVKD. Trimming cost V 5 bases and J 1 base, with 10 bases left between them. CDR3 length: 15 residues. CDR3 sequence: CATSVGGGNTGELFF. CDR3 DNA: TGTGCCACCAGTGTAGGTGGGGGGAACACCGGGGAGCTGTTTTTT.

This clonotype was seen many times. V gene TRBV6-2 or TRBV6-3 combines with J gene TRBJ1-2, with D perhaps TRBD1 (5 bases). Germline values: CDR1 MNHEY, CDR2 SVGEGT. V was clipped by 6 bases and J by 6 bases, with 17 bases between them. The CDR3 is 14 amino acids. CDR3 sequence reads: CASSPRGSVHGYTF. CDR3 in DNA: TGTGCCAGCAGCCCCCGGGGCTCGGTCCATGGCTACACCTTC.

To note about this clonotype: It may be a read error: a sequence one base away is much more abundant. The chain employs TRBV7-2 and TRBJ1-1; D is perhaps TRBD1 (5 bases). V lost 7 bases to trimming and J lost 0 bases, with 9 bases between them. From germline, CDR1 is SGHTA and CDR2 FQGNSA. The CDR3 runs 13 residues. Here the CDR3 reads CASTTGVNTEAFF. As DNA, the CDR3 is TGTGCCAGCACAACGGGGGTGAACACTGAAGCTTTCTTT.

This chain connects TRBV3-1 to TRBJ1-3; the D is unclear. The CDR3 is made up of 14 amino acids. Germline V CDR1 and CDR2: LGHDT, YNNKEL (reference sequence). V lost 5 bases, J lost 5 bases, and 13 bases lay in between. The DNA of the CDR3 is TGTGCCAGCAGCGAAGCTATGGGCCGAAACACCATATATTTT. Protein product: CASSEAMGRNTIYF.

This clonotype appeared many times. The chain uses TRBV5-1 and TRBJ2-2, with 7 bases matching TRBD1. Germline CDR1 is SGHRS and CDR2 is YFSETQ. The CDR3 is 16 residues long. Germline trimming cut 0 bases from V and 0 bases from J; bases unmatched to any gene: 2. This CDR3 reads CASSLGTGPNTGELFF. As DNA, the CDR3 is TGCGCCAGCAGCTTGGGGACAGGACCGAACACCGGGGAGCTGTTTTTT.

V is TRBV5-5 and J is TRBJ2-7; 11 bases match TRBD2. This CDR3 contains 17 residues. CDR1 and CDR2 (germline): SGHKS, YYEKEE (reference sequence). V shed 2 bases, J shed 1 base, and the junction held 8 bases outside the gene matches. The CDR3 nucleotides read TGTGCCAGCAGCTTAGCCCCGGGACTAGCGGTATCCTACGAGCAGTACTTC. This translates into CASSLAPGLAVSYEQYF.

This clonotype was seen a handful of times. The V call is TRBV10-3, the J call TRBJ2-7; 7 nucleotides match TRBD1. Losses at the gene ends were 3 bases for V and 4 bases for J; bases not matched to a gene: 0. Germline V gene lookup returns CDR1 ENHRY and CDR2 SYGVKD. This CDR3 is built from 12 residues. CDR3 bases: TGTGCCATCAGTGACAGGGGGTACGAGCAGTACTTC. Its translation: CAISDRGYEQYF.

This clonotype was seen at least ten times. The V call is TRBV11-2, the J call TRBJ1-1; D unresolved. Germline V gene lookup returns CDR1 SGHAT and CDR2 FQNNGV. CDR3 length: 16 residues. V dropped 0 bases and J dropped 4 bases, with 15 bases sitting between them. CDR3 in amino acids: CASSLERLLRSTEAFF. The CDR3 region has the DNA TGTGCCAGCAGCTTAGAAAGACTCCTCAGGAGCACTGAAGCTTTCTTT.

This clonotype was seen a few times. The rearrangement links TRBV7-2 to TRBJ2-1; D is ambiguous. Germline V gives CDR1 SGHTA, CDR2 FQGNSA. The V gene lost 3 bases and the J gene lost 7 bases, with 10 bases spanning the gap. The CDR3 totals 13 residues. The CDR3 bases are TGTGCCAGCAGCTTTTCCGTGGATAATGAGCAGTTCTTC. Encoded protein: CASSFSVDNEQFF.

This clonotype was picked up a small number of times. The chain is built from TRBV11-2 and TRBJ2-5; D perhaps matches TRBD1 (6 bases). Looked up from germline, CDR1 is SGHAT and CDR2 is FQNNGV. V gave up 4 bases and J gave up 5 bases, with 23 bases separating them. There are 17 residues in the CDR3. The DNA for the CDR3 is TGTGCCAGCAGCTATTATGGAGCCGTGGGGGCCTTGGAGACCCAGTACTTC. It yields the protein CASSYYGAVGALETQYF.

This clonotype has at least ten counts. V and J are TRBV1 and TRBJ1-1; the D call in the table, TRBD1, was not verified against the DNA. TRBV1 is a listed pseudogene. This CDR3 comprises 17 residues. Written as DNA, the CDR3 is TGCACCAGCAGCCAAGACCGGGGACGGAATATGAACACTGAAGCTTTCTTT. Translating gives CTSSQDRGRNMNTEAFF.

This clonotype was counted ten times or more. This chain uses TRBV19 with TRBJ2-7; either TRBD1 or TRBD2 may fit D (5 bases each). The CDR3 sequence is 14 residues long. Germline values: CDR1 LNHDA, CDR2 SQIVND (reference sequence). The V gene lost 5 bases and the J gene lost 3 bases, with 14 bases spanning the gap. The CDR3 region is CASSAGTANYEQYF. CDR3 in DNA: TGTGCCAGTAGTGCTGGGACCGCTAACTACGAGCAGTACTTC.

This clonotype was detected ten times or more. The chain carries TRBV20-1 and TRBJ1-2; no firm D call. CDR3 length: 15 residues. The V end lost 0 bases, the J end lost 0 bases, and 11 bases lay between the germline ends. Germline lookup yields CDR1 DFQATT and CDR2 SNEGSKA (reference sequence). CDR3 sequence reads: CSARDSGGTNYGYTF. For the CDR3, the DNA is TGCAGTGCTAGAGATTCGGGCGGGACTAACTATGGCTACACCTTC.

This clonotype has a handful of counts. This chain uses TRBV19 with TRBJ2-2; D is perhaps TRBD2 (6 bases). The V and J ends lost 3 bases and 0 bases respectively, with 14 bases between them. CDR1 and CDR2 (germline): LNHDA, SQIVND (reference sequence). The CDR3 spans 17 residues. DNA of the CDR3: TGTGCCAGTAGTATTATTGACGGGGGAACGAACACCGGGGAGCTGTTTTTT. This sequence encodes CASSIIDGGTNTGELFF.